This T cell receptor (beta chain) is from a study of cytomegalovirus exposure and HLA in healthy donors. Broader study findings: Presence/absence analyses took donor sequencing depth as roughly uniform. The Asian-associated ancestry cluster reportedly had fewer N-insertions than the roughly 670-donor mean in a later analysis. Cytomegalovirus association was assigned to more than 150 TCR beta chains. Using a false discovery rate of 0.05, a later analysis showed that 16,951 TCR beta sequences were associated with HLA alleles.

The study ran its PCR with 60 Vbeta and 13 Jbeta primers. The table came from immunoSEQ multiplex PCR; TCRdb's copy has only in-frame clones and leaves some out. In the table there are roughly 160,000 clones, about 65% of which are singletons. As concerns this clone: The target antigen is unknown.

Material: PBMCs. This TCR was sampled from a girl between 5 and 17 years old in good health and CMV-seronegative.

Here the CDR3 reads CASKKGLKTEAFF. In DNA, the CDR3 is TGCGCCAGCAAAAAGGGGTTAAAAACTGAAGCTTTCTTT. The V call is TRBV10-1, the J call TRBJ1-1, with a possible D match to TRBD1 (5 bases). The CDR3 is made up of 13 amino acids. Between the trimmed V and J ends, which lost 7 bases and 5 bases, there was a span of 14 bases. Per the germline V gene, CDR1 is WNHNN and CDR2 is SYGVQD (reference sequence).